Sequencing of this TCR beta chain was carried out in a study of cytomegalovirus exposure and HLA in healthy donors. In the study overall: Out of several hundred genotyped donors, less than 90% belonged to the Caucasian-associated ancestry cluster. Points from the study as a whole: By HLA locus, TCR association rates varied in a later analysis, with DRB1 showing the most and HLA-C the fewest.

PCR involved 60 Vbeta and 13 Jbeta primers. Produced via immunoSEQ multiplex PCR; TCRdb's table is partial and in-frame only. The table has some 90,000 clones, around 81% seen once. This clone appeared a single time. Its target is not known. The sequenced sample was PBMCs. The TCR comes from a woman in her seventies in good health and CMV-seropositive.

The CDR3 reads CAGDRGVMNTEAFF. DNA for the CDR3: TGTGCCGGAGACAGGGGGGTGATGAACACTGAAGCTTTCTTT. This chain joins TRBV30 and TRBJ1-1; TRBD1 aligns across 9 bases. The CDR3 sequence is 14 residues long. The germline gives CDR1 GTSNPN, CDR2 SVGIG (reference sequence). V was clipped by 8 bases and J by 0 bases; unmatched bases: 7.